This T cell receptor (beta chain) is drawn from a study of T cell responses to AZD1222 COVID-19 vaccine. A note on this clone: What it recognizes is unknown.

The study's findings and limits: Seropositive AZD1222 recipients at baseline numbered only five to seven. Spike-spanning, vaccine-associated CD4 TCRs were dominant at 160-218 and 743-854. The donor cohort was predominantly white British with a female majority, and clonal diversity may have been underestimated. Repertoires in all cases were sampled only once the peak T cell response had passed.

Produced via immunoSEQ multiplex PCR; TCRdb's table is partial and in-frame only. The sample consists of some 81,000 clones, 80% to 95% of them appearing once. This TCR was recovered from an adult who received the AZD1222 COVID-19 vaccine. Sample: peripheral blood, taken 28 days after the second AZD1222 dose.

DNA of the CDR3: TGTGCCAGCAGGGCTAGCGGGGTCTACGAGCAGTACTTC. It codes for CASRASGVYEQYF. J is TRBJ2-7 and V is TRBV13; 9 bases agree with TRBD2. Per the germline V gene, CDR1 is PRHDT and CDR2 is FYEKMQ (reference sequence). This CDR3 has 13 amino acids. Trimming cost V 6 bases and J 3 bases; bases outside gene matches: 3.